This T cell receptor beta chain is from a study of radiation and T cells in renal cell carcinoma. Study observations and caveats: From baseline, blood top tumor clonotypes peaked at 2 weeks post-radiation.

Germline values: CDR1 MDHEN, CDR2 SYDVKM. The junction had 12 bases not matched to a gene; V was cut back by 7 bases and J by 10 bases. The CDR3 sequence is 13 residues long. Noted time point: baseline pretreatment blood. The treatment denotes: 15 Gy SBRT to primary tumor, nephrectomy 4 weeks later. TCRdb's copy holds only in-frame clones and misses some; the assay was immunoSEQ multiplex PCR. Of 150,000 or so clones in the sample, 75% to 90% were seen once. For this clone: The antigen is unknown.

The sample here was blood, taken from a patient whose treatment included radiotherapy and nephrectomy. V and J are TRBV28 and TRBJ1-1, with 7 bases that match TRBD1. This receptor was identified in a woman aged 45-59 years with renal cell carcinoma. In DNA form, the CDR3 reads TGTGCCAGCAAGGCAGGGGGGTCCCCGGGAGCTTTCTTT. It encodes CASKAGGSPGAFF. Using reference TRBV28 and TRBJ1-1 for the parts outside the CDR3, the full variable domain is DVKVTQSSRYLVKRTGEKVFLECVQDMDHENMFWYRQDPGLGLRLIYFSYDVKMKEKGDIPEGYSVSREKKERFSLILESASTNQTSMYLCASKAGGSPGAFFGQGTRLTVV.